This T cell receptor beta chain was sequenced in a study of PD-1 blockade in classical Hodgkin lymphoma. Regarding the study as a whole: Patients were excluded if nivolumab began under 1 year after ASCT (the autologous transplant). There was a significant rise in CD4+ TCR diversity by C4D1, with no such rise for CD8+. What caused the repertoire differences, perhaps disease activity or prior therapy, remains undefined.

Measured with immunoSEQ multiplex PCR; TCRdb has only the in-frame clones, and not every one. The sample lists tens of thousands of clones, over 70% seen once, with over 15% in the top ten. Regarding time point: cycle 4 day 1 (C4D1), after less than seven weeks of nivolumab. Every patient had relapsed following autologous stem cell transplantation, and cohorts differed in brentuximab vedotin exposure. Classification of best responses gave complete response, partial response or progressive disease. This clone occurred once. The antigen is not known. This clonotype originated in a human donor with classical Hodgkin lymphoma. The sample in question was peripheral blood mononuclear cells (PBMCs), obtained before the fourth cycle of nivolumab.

The CDR3 DNA reads TGTGCCAGCAGCCCGGGCGGAGGGGGCTACACCTTC. Protein sequence: CASSPGGGGYTF. The V gene is TRBV5-6, the J gene TRBJ1-2; D unresolved. Deletions cut 4 bases from V and 8 bases from J, with 12 bases between. The CDR3 covers 12 residues. CDR1 is SGHDT and CDR2 is YYEEEE in the germline V gene. Complete variable domain (other parts from reference TRBV5-6 and TRBJ1-2): DAGVTQSPTHLIKTRGQQVTLRCSPKSGHDTVSWYQQALGQGPQFIFQYYEEEERQRGNFPDRFSGHQFPNYSSELNVNALLLGDSALYLCASSPGGGGYTFGSGTRLTVV.